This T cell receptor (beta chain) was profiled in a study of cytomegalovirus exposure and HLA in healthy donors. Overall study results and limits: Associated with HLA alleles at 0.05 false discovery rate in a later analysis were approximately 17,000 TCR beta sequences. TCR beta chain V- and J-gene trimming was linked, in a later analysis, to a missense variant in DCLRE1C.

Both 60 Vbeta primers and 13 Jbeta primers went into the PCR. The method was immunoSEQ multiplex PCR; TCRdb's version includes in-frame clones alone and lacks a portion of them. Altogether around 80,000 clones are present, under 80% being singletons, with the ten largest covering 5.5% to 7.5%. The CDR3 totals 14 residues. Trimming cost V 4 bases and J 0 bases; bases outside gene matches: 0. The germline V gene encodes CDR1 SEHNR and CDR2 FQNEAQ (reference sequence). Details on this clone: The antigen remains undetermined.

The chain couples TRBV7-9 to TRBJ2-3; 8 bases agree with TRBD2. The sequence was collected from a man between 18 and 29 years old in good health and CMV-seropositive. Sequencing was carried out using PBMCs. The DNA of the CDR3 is TGTGCCAGCAGCTCTAGCGGGAGCACAGATACGCAGTATTTT. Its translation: CASSSSGSTDTQYF.